A selection of T cell receptor beta chains follows, all from one sample in a study of identical twins. TCRdb re-derived calls from the 5' RACE reads in MiXCR, one entry per CDR3 protein. The sample records approximately 470,000 distinct CDR3 sequences, 14% being singletons. These same data were also listed under a study on yellow fever vaccine responses in identical twins.

Specimen: CD4+ T cells sorted from blood. Receptor source: a woman younger than 35 in good health. CDR3s include the opening cysteine and the closing phenylalanine or tryptophan. The D gene is left open where the match is weak. Size values are once, few and many counts, or a class for expanded clones, and some rows have none.

abundance: few; d_gene: -; v_gene: TRBV15; j_gene: TRBJ2-3; CDR3aa: CATSREKGRTADTQYF; CDR3nt: TGTGCCACCAGCAGAGAAAAGGGTAGAACCGCAGATACGCAGTATTTT
abundance: -; d_gene: TRBD2; v_gene: TRBV30; j_gene: TRBJ2-7; CDR3aa: CAWSVGTTKHHEQYF; CDR3nt: TGTGCCTGGAGTGTTGGGACTACCAAGCACCACGAGCAGTACTTC
abundance: few; d_gene: TRBD2; v_gene: TRBV4-3; j_gene: TRBJ2-3; CDR3aa: CASSQAGLAGASTDTQYF; CDR3nt: TGCGCCAGCAGCCAAGCGGGACTAGCGGGTGCTAGCACAGATACGCAGTATTTT
abundance: -; d_gene: TRBD1; v_gene: TRBV28; j_gene: TRBJ2-7; CDR3aa: CASSSLLRQGAVSYEQYF; CDR3nt: TGTGCCAGCAGTTCCCTCCTCCGACAGGGGGCGGTCTCCTACGAGCAGTACTTC
abundance: many; d_gene: -; v_gene: TRBV12-3/TRBV12-4; j_gene: TRBJ2-5; CDR3aa: CASTQAGGQETQYF; CDR3nt: TGTGCCAGCACCCAGGCGGGCGGCCAAGAGACCCAGTACTTC
abundance: few; d_gene: -; v_gene: TRBV20-1; j_gene: TRBJ2-5; CDR3aa: CSAKHQETQYF; CDR3nt: TGCAGTGCTAAACACCAAGAGACCCAGTACTTC
abundance: few; d_gene: TRBD1; v_gene: TRBV10-3; j_gene: TRBJ2-2; CDR3aa: CAISETGADTGELFF; CDR3nt: TGTGCCATCAGTGAGACAGGGGCAGACACCGGGGAGCTGTTTTTT
abundance: -; d_gene: -; v_gene: TRBV11-3; j_gene: TRBJ2-1; CDR3aa: CATSPGRSYNEQFF; CDR3nt: TGTGCCACCAGCCCTGGACGGTCCTACAATGAGCAGTTCTTC
abundance: few; d_gene: TRBD1; v_gene: TRBV9; j_gene: TRBJ2-3; CDR3aa: CARRSPGTGRCTDTQYF; CDR3nt: TGTGCCAGGCGTAGCCCTGGGACAGGGAGGTGCACAGATACGCAGTATTTT
abundance: few; d_gene: -; v_gene: TRBV13; j_gene: TRBJ2-1; CDR3aa: CASSLANRRSSPYNEQFF; CDR3nt: TGTGCCAGCAGCTTAGCCAATCGACGGAGTTCCCCCTACAATGAGCAGTTCTTC
abundance: -; d_gene: -; v_gene: TRBV6-1; j_gene: TRBJ2-3; CDR3aa: CASRAFSGRTDTQYF; CDR3nt: TGTGCCAGCAGGGCATTTAGCGGCCGCACAGATACGCAGTATTTT
abundance: -; d_gene: -; v_gene: TRBV11-3; j_gene: TRBJ2-7; CDR3aa: CASSPVTGNEQYF; CDR3nt: TGTGCCAGCAGCCCCGTGACAGGAAACGAGCAGTACTTC
abundance: many; d_gene: -; v_gene: TRBV5-1; j_gene: TRBJ1-2; CDR3aa: CASSLKGGGYTF; CDR3nt: TGCGCCAGCAGCTTGAAGGGAGGCGGCTACACCTTC
abundance: many; d_gene: -; v_gene: TRBV4-2; j_gene: TRBJ2-1; CDR3aa: CASTREGLNNEQFF; CDR3nt: TGTGCCAGCACGCGTGAAGGATTAAACAATGAGCAGTTCTTC
abundance: few; d_gene: TRBD1; v_gene: TRBV20-1; j_gene: TRBJ2-7; CDR3aa: CSARDRGREQYF; CDR3nt: TGCAGTGCTAGGGACAGGGGGAGGGAGCAGTACTTC
abundance: -; d_gene: TRBD1; v_gene: TRBV11-2; j_gene: TRBJ2-3; CDR3aa: CASSFLGLTGTGIAGTQYF; CDR3nt: TGTGCCAGCAGCTTCCTGGGACTTACCGGGACAGGGATTGCGGGTACGCAGTATTTT
abundance: -; d_gene: -; v_gene: TRBV12-3/TRBV12-4; j_gene: TRBJ2-2; CDR3aa: CASSPPHLTGELFF; CDR3nt: TGTGCCAGCAGTCCCCCCCATCTCACCGGGGAGCTGTTTTTT
abundance: few; d_gene: -; v_gene: TRBV20-1; j_gene: TRBJ2-3; CDR3aa: CSARPGHTDTQYF; CDR3nt: TGCAGTGCTAGACCTGGCCACACAGATACGCAGTATTTT
abundance: -; d_gene: TRBD2; v_gene: TRBV6-5; j_gene: TRBJ2-7; CDR3aa: CASSYSMKVAGSYEQYF; CDR3nt: TGTGCCAGCAGTTACTCGATGAAGGTAGCGGGTTCCTACGAGCAGTACTTC
abundance: few; d_gene: TRBD1; v_gene: TRBV5-1; j_gene: TRBJ2-7; CDR3aa: CASSLAQGAYEQYF; CDR3nt: TGCGCCAGCAGCTTGGCACAGGGGGCCTACGAGCAGTACTTC
abundance: -; d_gene: TRBD1; v_gene: TRBV18; j_gene: TRBJ1-1; CDR3aa: CASSQGQGTEAFF; CDR3nt: TGTGCCAGCTCACAAGGACAGGGGACTGAAGCTTTCTTT
abundance: -; d_gene: -; v_gene: TRBV28; j_gene: TRBJ1-2; CDR3aa: CASRSGGNYGYTF; CDR3nt: TGTGCCAGCAGGTCCGGGGGGAACTATGGCTACACCTTC
abundance: few; d_gene: -; v_gene: TRBV9; j_gene: TRBJ1-2; CDR3aa: CASSVAPGEAYGYTF; CDR3nt: TGTGCCAGCAGCGTAGCCCCGGGTGAGGCGTATGGCTACACCTTC
abundance: -; d_gene: TRBD1; v_gene: TRBV3-1; j_gene: TRBJ1-1; CDR3aa: CASSQGGTGGTEAFF; CDR3nt: TGTGCCAGCAGCCAAGGGGGGACAGGGGGCACTGAAGCTTTCTTT
abundance: -; d_gene: TRBD2; v_gene: TRBV24-1; j_gene: TRBJ2-3; CDR3aa: CATSASGGAADTQYF; CDR3nt: TGTGCCACCAGTGCTAGCGGGGGGGCCGCAGATACGCAGTATTTT
abundance: -; d_gene: -; v_gene: TRBV21-1; j_gene: TRBJ2-1; CDR3aa: CASSMTPWSSYNEQFF; CDR3nt: TGTGCCAGCAGCATGACTCCATGGAGCTCCTACAATGAGCAGTTCTTC
abundance: few; d_gene: -; v_gene: TRBV20-1; j_gene: TRBJ1-2; CDR3aa: CSASGGANYGYTF; CDR3nt: TGCAGTGCTAGCGGGGGAGCTAACTATGGCTACACCTTC
abundance: -; d_gene: TRBD1; v_gene: TRBV2; j_gene: TRBJ2-4; CDR3aa: CASRRGQGDKNIQYF; CDR3nt: TGTGCCAGCAGAAGGGGACAGGGGGACAAAAACATTCAGTACTTC
abundance: -; d_gene: TRBD2; v_gene: TRBV28; j_gene: TRBJ2-2; CDR3aa: CASSRLAGVGNTGELFF; CDR3nt: TGTGCCAGCAGTCGACTAGCGGGAGTGGGGAACACCGGGGAGCTGTTTTTT
abundance: -; d_gene: TRBD1; v_gene: TRBV10-3; j_gene: TRBJ2-1; CDR3aa: CAISTRTGNNEQFF; CDR3nt: TGTGCCATCAGTACAAGGACAGGGAACAATGAGCAGTTCTTC
abundance: few; d_gene: -; v_gene: TRBV9; j_gene: TRBJ2-7; CDR3aa: CASTAKSGGGPSYEQYF; CDR3nt: TGTGCCAGCACCGCCAAGTCAGGAGGCGGCCCCTCCTACGAGCAGTACTTC
abundance: many; d_gene: -; v_gene: TRBV5-1; j_gene: TRBJ2-7; CDR3aa: CASSLGDSRREQYF; CDR3nt: TGCGCCAGCAGCTTGGGGGACTCCCGTCGAGAGCAGTACTTC
abundance: -; d_gene: -; v_gene: TRBV7-6; j_gene: TRBJ2-1; CDR3aa: CASSLFLGPGDEQFF; CDR3nt: TGTGCCAGCAGCTTATTTTTGGGCCCAGGGGATGAGCAGTTCTTC
abundance: few; d_gene: TRBD1; v_gene: TRBV20-1; j_gene: TRBJ2-7; CDR3aa: CSAVRTGANEQYF; CDR3nt: TGCAGTGCGGTCCGGACAGGGGCAAACGAGCAGTACTTC
abundance: -; d_gene: -; v_gene: TRBV27; j_gene: TRBJ2-4; CDR3aa: CASSPLGTAKNIQYF; CDR3nt: TGTGCCAGCAGTCCCCTAGGGACTGCCAAAAACATTCAGTACTTC
abundance: few; d_gene: TRBD2; v_gene: TRBV5-1; j_gene: TRBJ2-5; CDR3aa: CASSFVFTSGETQYF; CDR3nt: TGCGCCAGCAGCTTTGTTTTCACTAGCGGGGAGACCCAGTACTTC
abundance: -; d_gene: TRBD1; v_gene: TRBV18; j_gene: TRBJ2-7; CDR3aa: CASSPSGTGVGYEQYF; CDR3nt: TGTGCCAGCTCACCTTCCGGGACAGGGGTCGGCTACGAGCAGTACTTC
abundance: -; d_gene: -; v_gene: TRBV3-1; j_gene: TRBJ2-2; CDR3aa: CASSQAQLVHTGELFF; CDR3nt: TGTGCCAGCAGCCAAGCCCAACTAGTGCACACCGGGGAGCTGTTTTTT
abundance: few; d_gene: -; v_gene: TRBV15; j_gene: TRBJ2-3; CDR3aa: CATSRDLGGQGTDTQYF; CDR3nt: TGTGCCACCAGCAGAGATCTCGGGGGGCAAGGCACAGATACGCAGTATTTT
abundance: few; d_gene: -; v_gene: TRBV3-1; j_gene: TRBJ2-5; CDR3aa: CASSRGVQETQYF; CDR3nt: TGTGCCAGCAGCCGAGGGGTCCAAGAGACCCAGTACTTC
abundance: -; d_gene: -; v_gene: TRBV7-2; j_gene: TRBJ2-3; CDR3aa: CASSPPRGLAGSDTQYF; CDR3nt: TGTGCCAGCAGCCCGCCACGGGGGTTGGCGGGCTCAGATACGCAGTATTTT